Here is one T cell receptor (beta chain) with its context. There are 15 residues in the CDR3. Germline V gene sequence: CDR1 SGHVT, CDR2 SQSDAQ. V dropped 1 base and J dropped 4 bases, with 11 bases sitting between them. These data belong to a study of identical twins. Each CDR3 protein gets one entry after TCRdb re-called the 5' RACE reads with MiXCR. The repertoire has fewer than 900,000 distinct CDR3 sequences, 15% to 20% of them found once; the top ten carry over 10%. This sample also belongs to another study, concerning T cells expressing NK-cell markers. In that study: Sequencing of TCR beta repertoires drew on sorted CD3+CD56+NKG2C+, CD3+CD56+NKG2C- and CD3+CD56-NKG2C+ T cells.

The sample consisted of PBMCs. The chain carries TRBV7-4 and TRBJ1-5; D ambiguous. The TCR sequence derives from a woman aged 18 to 35 in good health. The CDR3 nucleotides are TGTGCCAGCAGCTTAGGAAGGCGCGGAAATCAGCCCCAGCATTTT. Its protein is CASSLGRRGNQPQHF. Variable domain in full (rest from reference TRBV7-4 and TRBJ1-5): GAGVSQSPRYKVAKRGRDVALRCDSISGHVTLYWYRQTLGQGSEVLTYSQSDAQRDKSGRPSGRFSAERPERSVSTLKIQRTEQGDSAVYLCASSLGRRGNQPQHFGDGTRLSIL.